This T cell receptor beta chain was captured by sequencing in a study of T-cell memory formation after mild COVID-19. TCRdb passed the 5' RACE reads through MiXCR, listing each CDR3 protein once. The sample shows about half a million distinct CDR3 sequences, 15% to 20% of them seen only once. This clonotype was seen only a few times. Its antigen is currently unknown. Overall study findings and caveats: Day 15 to 85 contracting clones showed balanced CD4/CD8; day 15 to 37 expanders favored CD4+. Shrinking CD4+ clones were chiefly CM and EM; CD8+ ones were chiefly EMRA. Day 37-peaking second-wave clones had unconfirmed SARS-CoV-2 specificity. The appearance of some responding clones in pre-infection memory suggested that cross-reactive memory joined.

The CDR3 loop spans 16 amino acids. CDR1 SGHRS and CDR2 YFSETQ come from the germline V gene. Trimming cost V 3 bases and J 0 bases, with 13 bases left between them. The sample consisted of PBMCs or a T cell subset sorted from them (not recorded which). The V gene is TRBV5-1, the J gene TRBJ2-1; D is possibly TRBD1 (6 bases). The clonotype originates from an adult woman who had mild COVID-19 (a few samples of this study predate the infection). Cell type and time point are not known. The CDR3, as DNA: TGCGCCAGCAGCTGGACAGCGTCTAGCTCCTACAATGAGCAGTTCTTC. It specifies CASSWTASSSYNEQFF.